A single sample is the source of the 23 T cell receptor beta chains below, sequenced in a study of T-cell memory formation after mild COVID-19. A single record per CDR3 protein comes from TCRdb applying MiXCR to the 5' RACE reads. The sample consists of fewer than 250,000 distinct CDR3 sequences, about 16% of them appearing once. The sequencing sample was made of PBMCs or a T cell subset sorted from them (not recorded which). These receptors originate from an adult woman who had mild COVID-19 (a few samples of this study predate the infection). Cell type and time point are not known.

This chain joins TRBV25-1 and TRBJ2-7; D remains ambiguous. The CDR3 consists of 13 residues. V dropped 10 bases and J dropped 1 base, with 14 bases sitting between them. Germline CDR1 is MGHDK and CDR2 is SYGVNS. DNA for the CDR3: TGTGCCACCATTCCAAGGACGTCCTACGAGCAGTACTTC. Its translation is CATIPRTSYEQYF.

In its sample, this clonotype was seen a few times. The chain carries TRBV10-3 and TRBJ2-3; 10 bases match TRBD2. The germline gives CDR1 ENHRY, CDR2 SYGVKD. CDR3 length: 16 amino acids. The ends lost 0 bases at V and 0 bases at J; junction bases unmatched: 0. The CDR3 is CAISESTSGSTDTQYF. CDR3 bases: TGTGCCATCAGTGAGTCGACTAGCGGGAGCACAGATACGCAGTATTTT.

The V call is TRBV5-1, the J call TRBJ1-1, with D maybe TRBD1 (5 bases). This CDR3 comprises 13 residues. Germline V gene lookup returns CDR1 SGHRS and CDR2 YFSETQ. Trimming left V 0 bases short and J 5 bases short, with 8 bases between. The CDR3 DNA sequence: TGCGCCAGCAGCTTGGATTACAGGACTGAAGCTTTCTTT. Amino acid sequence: CASSLDYRTEAFF.

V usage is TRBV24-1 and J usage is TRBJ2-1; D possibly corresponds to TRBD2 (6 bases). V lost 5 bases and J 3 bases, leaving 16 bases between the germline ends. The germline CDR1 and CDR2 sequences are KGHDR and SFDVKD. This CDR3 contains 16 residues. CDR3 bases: TGTGCCACCAGTGCCCCCACTAGCATAAACTACAATGAGCAGTTCTTC. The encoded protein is CATSAPTSINYNEQFF.

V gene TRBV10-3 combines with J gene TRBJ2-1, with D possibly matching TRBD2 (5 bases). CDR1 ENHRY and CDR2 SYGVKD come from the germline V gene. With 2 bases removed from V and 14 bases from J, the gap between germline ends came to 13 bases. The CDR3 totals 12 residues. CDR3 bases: TGTGCCATCAGTGAGACGGGGTCTGGAGAGTTCTTC. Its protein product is CAISETGSGEFF.

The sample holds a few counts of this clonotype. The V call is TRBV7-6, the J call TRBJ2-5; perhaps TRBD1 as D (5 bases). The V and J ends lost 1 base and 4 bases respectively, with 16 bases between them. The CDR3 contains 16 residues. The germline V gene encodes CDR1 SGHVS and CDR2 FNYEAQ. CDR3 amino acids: CASSLDSGRAAETQYF. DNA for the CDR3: TGTGCCAGCAGCTTAGATTCGGGCAGGGCAGCAGAGACCCAGTACTTC.

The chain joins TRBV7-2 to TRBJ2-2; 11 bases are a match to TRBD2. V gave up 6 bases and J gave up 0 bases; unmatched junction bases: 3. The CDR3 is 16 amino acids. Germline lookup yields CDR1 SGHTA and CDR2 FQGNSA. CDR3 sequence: CASRRTSGPNTGELFF. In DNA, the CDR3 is TGTGCCAGCAGGCGGACTAGCGGGCCGAACACCGGGGAGCTGTTTTTT.

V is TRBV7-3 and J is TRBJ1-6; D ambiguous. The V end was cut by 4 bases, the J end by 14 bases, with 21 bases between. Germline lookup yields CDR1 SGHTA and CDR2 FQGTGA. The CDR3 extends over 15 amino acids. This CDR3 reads CASSSKARVVGSLHF. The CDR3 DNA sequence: TGTGCCAGCAGCTCGAAGGCTCGTGTTGTTGGATCCCTCCACTTT. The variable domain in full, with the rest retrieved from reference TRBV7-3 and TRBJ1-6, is GAGVSQTPSNKVTEKGKYVELRCDPISGHTALYWYRQSLGQGPEFLIYFQGTGAADDSGLPNDRFFAVRPEGSVSTLKIQRTERGDSAVYLCASSSKARVVGSLHFGNGTRLTVT.

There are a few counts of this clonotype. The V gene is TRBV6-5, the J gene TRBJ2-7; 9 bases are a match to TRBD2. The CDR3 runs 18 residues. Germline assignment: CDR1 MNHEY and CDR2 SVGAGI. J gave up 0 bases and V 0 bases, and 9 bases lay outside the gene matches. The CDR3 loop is CASSYSWRGGTNSYEQYF. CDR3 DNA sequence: TGTGCCAGCAGTTACTCGTGGCGGGGGGGCACGAACTCCTACGAGCAGTACTTC.

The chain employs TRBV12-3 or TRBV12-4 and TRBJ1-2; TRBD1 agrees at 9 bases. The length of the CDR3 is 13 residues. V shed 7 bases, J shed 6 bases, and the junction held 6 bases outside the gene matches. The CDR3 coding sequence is TGTGCCAGCACTTTGACAGGGGGGGATGGCTACACCTTC. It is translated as CASTLTGGDGYTF.

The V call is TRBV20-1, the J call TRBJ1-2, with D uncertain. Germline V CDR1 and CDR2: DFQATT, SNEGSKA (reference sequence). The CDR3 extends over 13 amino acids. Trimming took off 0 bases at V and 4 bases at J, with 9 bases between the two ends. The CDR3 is CSARDNYSYGYTF. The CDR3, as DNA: TGCAGTGCTAGAGATAACTACAGCTATGGCTACACCTTC.

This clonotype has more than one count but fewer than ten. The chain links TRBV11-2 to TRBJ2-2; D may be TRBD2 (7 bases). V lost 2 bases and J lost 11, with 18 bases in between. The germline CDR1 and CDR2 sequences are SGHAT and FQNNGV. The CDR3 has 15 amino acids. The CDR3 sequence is CASSLFGGRTDELFF. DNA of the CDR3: TGTGCCAGCAGCTTATTCGGGGGGAGGACAGACGAGCTGTTTTTT. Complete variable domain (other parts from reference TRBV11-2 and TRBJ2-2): EAGVAQSPRYKIIEKRQSVAFWCNPISGHATLYWYQQILGQGPKLLIQFQNNGVVDDSQLPKDRFSAERLKGVDSTLKIQPAKLEDSAVYLCASSLFGGRTDELFFGEGSRLTVL.

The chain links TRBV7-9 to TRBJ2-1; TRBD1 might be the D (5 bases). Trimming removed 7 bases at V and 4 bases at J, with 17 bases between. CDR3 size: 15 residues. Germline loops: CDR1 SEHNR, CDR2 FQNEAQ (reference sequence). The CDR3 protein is CASTPDTTRYNEQFF. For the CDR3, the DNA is TGTGCCAGCACCCCGGACACGACTCGATACAATGAGCAGTTCTTC. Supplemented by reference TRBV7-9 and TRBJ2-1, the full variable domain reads DTGVSQNPRHKITKRGQNVTFRCDPISEHNRLYWYRQTLGQGPEFLTYFQNEAQLEKSRLLSDRFSAERPKGSFSTLEIQRTEQGDSAMYLCASTPDTTRYNEQFFGPGTRLTVL.

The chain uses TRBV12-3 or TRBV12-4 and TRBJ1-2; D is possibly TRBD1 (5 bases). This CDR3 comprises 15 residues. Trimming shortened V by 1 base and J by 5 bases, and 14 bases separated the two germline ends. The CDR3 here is CASSLGDRGNYGYTF. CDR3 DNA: TGTGCCAGCAGTTTAGGCGATCGGGGGAATTATGGCTACACCTTC.

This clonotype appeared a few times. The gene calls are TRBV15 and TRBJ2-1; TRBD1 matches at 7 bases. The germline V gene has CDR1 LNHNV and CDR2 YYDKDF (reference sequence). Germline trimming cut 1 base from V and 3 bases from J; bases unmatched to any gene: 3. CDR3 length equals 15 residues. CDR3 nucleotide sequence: TGTGCCACCAGCAGAGGGACAGGACTCTACAATGAGCAGTTCTTC. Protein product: CATSRGTGLYNEQFF.

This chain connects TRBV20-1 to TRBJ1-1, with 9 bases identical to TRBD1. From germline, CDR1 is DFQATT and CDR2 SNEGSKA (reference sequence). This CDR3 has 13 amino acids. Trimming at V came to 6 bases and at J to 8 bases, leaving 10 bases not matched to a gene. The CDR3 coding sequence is TGCAGTGCCCTACAGGGGGCAAGGGTCGAAGCTTTCTTT. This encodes CSALQGARVEAFF.

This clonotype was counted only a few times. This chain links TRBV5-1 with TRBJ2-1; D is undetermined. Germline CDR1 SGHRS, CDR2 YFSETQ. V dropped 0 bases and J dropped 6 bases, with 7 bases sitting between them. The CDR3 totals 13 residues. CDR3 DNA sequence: TGCGCCAGCAGCTTGGCGGACCTCAATGAGCAGTTCTTC. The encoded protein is CASSLADLNEQFF. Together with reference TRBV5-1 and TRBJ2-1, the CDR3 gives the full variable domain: KAGVTQTPRYLIKTRGQQVTLSCSPISGHRSVSWYQQTPGQGLQFLFEYFSETQRNKGNFPGRFSGRQFSNSRSEMNVSTLELGDSALYLCASSLADLNEQFFGPGTRLTVL.

CDR3 amino acids: CASNLSPGVVEPQHF. CDR3 nucleotides: TGTGCCAGCAATCTCAGCCCAGGGGTCGTGGAGCCCCAGCATTTT. The chain is built from TRBV6-1 and TRBJ1-5; D possibly corresponds to TRBD1 (6 bases). This CDR3 has 15 residues. Trimming pared 7 bases from V and 8 bases from J, leaving 21 bases between. CDR1 MNHNS and CDR2 SASEGT come from the germline V gene.

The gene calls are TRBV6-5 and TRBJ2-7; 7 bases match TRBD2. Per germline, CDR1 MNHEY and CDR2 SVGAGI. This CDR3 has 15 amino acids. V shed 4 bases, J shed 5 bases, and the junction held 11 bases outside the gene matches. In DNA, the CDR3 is TGTGCCAGCAGTTCTCTTGGGAAGGGAGGGGACGAGCAGTACTTC. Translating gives CASSSLGKGGDEQYF.

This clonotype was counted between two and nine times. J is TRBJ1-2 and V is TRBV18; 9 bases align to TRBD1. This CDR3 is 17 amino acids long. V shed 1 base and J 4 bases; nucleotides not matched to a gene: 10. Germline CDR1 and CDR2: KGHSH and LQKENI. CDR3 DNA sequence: TGTGCCAGCTCACCACGCCAACCGGGACAGGGAGGCTATGGCTACACCTTC. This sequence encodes CASSPRQPGQGGYGYTF.

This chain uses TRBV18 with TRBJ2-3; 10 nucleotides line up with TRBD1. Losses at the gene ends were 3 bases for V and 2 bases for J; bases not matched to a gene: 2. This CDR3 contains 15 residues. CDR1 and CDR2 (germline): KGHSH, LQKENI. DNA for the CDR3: TGTGCCAGCTCACCCGGGACAGGGGCCACAGATACGCAGTATTTT. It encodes CASSPGTGATDTQYF.

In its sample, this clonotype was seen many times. The CDR3 DNA reads TGTGCCAGCAGCTTAAACAGGGATTCCTACGAGCAGTACTTC. The encoded protein is CASSLNRDSYEQYF. This sequence joins TRBV7-9 and TRBJ2-7; possibly TRBD1 for D (6 bases). V shed 2 bases and J shed 1 base, with 9 bases lying between them. The CDR3 covers 14 residues. Germline CDR1 reads SEHNR; CDR2 reads FQNEAQ (reference sequence).

The CDR3 loop reads CASSLAEGDPYQETQYF. Written as DNA, the CDR3 is TGCGCCAGCAGCTTGGCCGAGGGGGATCCGTACCAAGAGACCCAGTACTTC. The chain uses TRBV5-1 and TRBJ2-5; D is possibly TRBD1 (6 bases). Germline lookup yields CDR1 SGHRS and CDR2 YFSETQ. V was clipped by 0 bases and J by 0 bases, with 15 bases between them. This CDR3 has 17 amino acids.